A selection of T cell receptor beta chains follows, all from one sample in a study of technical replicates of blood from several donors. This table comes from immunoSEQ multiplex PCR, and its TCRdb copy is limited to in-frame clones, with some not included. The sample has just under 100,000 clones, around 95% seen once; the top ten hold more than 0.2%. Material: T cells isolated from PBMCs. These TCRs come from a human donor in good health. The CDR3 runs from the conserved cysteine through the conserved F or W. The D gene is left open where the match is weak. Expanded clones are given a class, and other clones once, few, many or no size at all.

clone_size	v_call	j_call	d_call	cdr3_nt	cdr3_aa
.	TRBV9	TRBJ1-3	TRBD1	TGTGCCAGCAGCGTAAGCCCGGGACAGGGCGGAAACACCATATATTTT	CASSVSPGQGGNTIYF
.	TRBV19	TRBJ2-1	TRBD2	TGTGCCAGTGGGACTAGCGGGATCTATGAGCAGTTCTTC	CASGTSGIYEQFF
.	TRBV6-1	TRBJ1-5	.	TGTGCCAGCAGTGAACCGTGGGGCATTAGCAATCAGCCCCAGCATTTT	CASSEPWGISNQPQHF
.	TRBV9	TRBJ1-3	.	TGTGCCAGCAGCGTAGCTTCAGGCTACTCTGGAAACACCATATATTTT	CASSVASGYSGNTIYF
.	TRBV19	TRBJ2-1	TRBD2	TGTGCCAGTAGTATCGCGCTCGGGACTAGCGGGGCTTCCTACAATGAGCAGTTCTTC	CASSIALGTSGASYNEQFF
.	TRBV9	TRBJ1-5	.	TGTGCCAGCAGCGTAGGGAGGGGGCCCCAGCATTTT	CASSVGRGPQHF
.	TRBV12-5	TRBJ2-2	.	TGTGCTAACCCCCTGCGGCTCCCCCCCCCTATAGGAGCGGCCAACACCGGGGAGCTGTTTTTT	CANPLRLPPPIGAANTGELFF
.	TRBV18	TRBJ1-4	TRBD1	TGTGCCAGCTCACAGGGGGCGAGGGAAAAACTGTTTTTT	CASSQGAREKLFF
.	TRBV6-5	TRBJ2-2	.	TGTGCCAGCAGTTACTCGGGAGGGGGTGGTACCGGGGAGCTGTTTTTT	CASSYSGGGGTGELFF
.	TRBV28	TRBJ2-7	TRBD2	TGTGCCAGCAGCCCTAGCGGGAGGTACGACGAGCAGTACTTC	CASSPSGRYDEQYF
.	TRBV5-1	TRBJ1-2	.	TGCGCCATCACACAGGAGCCCCGTATATCCGGCTACACCTTC	CAITQEPRISGYTF
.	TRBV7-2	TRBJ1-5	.	TGTGCCAGCAGCTTAGGCACCGGGTGGCAGCCCCAGCATTTT	CASSLGTGWQPQHF
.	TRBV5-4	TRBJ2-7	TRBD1	TGTGCCAGCAGCCCTCGGTGGAAAGGAGAGACAGGGCCCTACGAGCAGTACTTC	CASSPRWKGETGPYEQYF
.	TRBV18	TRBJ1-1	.	TGTGCCAGCTCACCATCGGGGCGGGGTCGAGGCGCTGAAGCTTTCTTT	CASSPSGRGRGAEAFF
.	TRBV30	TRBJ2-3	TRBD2	TGTGCCTGGAGCCACTTCGGGGGGGCCGAGGGTGTAAATACGCAGTATTTT	CAWSHFGGAEGVNTQYF
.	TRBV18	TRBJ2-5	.	TGTGCCAGCTCGGAGACAGCTCCCACGGGGGAGTACTTC	CASSETAPTGEYF
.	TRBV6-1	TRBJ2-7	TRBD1	TGTGCCAGCAGATTGACAGGGGTCTACGAGCAGTACTTC	CASRLTGVYEQYF
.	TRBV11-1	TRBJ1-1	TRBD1	TGTGCCAGCAGCGACCGACAGGGAAGGAACACTGAAGCTTTCTTT	CASSDRQGRNTEAFF
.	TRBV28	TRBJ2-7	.	TGTGCCAGCAGTAAAAAGGTCTATTCAAACTCAGGGCAGTACTTC	CASSKKVYSNSGQYF
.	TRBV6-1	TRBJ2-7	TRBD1	TGTGCCAGCAGTGTTTCCGGGACAGTCTCCTACGAGCAGTACTTC	CASSVSGTVSYEQYF
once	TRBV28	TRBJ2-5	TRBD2	TGTGCCAGCAGTTTGGCGGGAGCAGAGACCCAGTACTTC	CASSLAGAETQYF
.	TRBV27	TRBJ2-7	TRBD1	TGTGCCAGCAGTTCTTACAGGGGGAAAGACTACGAGCAGTACTTC	CASSSYRGKDYEQYF
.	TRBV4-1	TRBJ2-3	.	TGCGCCAGCAGCCAAGAGTCGGCGCAGTATTTT	CASSQESAQYF
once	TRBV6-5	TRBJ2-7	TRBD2	TGTGCCAGCAGTTTGTCGGGACTATCCTACGAGCAGTACTTC	CASSLSGLSYEQYF
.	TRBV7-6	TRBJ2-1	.	TGTGCCAGCAGCCAGGACGGGGTAGGCTCCTACAATGAGCAGTTCTTC	CASSQDGVGSYNEQFF
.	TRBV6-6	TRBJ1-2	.	TGTGCCAGCGGACAGACCTATGGCTACACCTTC	CASGQTYGYTF
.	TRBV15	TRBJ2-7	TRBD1	TGTGCCACCAGCAGATCCGGGACAGCCTCCTCCTACGAGCAGTACTTC	CATSRSGTASSYEQYF
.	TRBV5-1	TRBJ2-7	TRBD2	TGCGCCAGCAGCTGGGCCACTAGCGGGAGCTCCTACGAGCAGTACTTC	CASSWATSGSSYEQYF
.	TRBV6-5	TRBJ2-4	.	TGTGCCAGCAGTAGTCCGGGATACATTCAGTACTTC	CASSSPGYIQYF
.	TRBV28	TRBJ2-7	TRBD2	TGTGCCAGCAGTTTCCCCCGAGAACTCCAACCCGAACTAGCGGGAGGTTACGAGCAGTACTTC	CASSFPRELQPELAGGYEQYF
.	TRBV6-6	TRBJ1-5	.	TGTGCCAGCAGTTACCAGGTTTTTAATCAGCCCCAGCATTTT	CASSYQVFNQPQHF